Presented here are 13 T cell receptor beta chains from one specimen sequenced in a study of blood T cell repertoires in COVID-19. Generated by immunoSEQ multiplex PCR, the TCRdb table keeps only in-frame clones and is missing some. The data show a few hundred thousand clones, nearly 90% seen once. The sequencing input was peripheral blood. The receptor source for this set is a woman between 40 and 55 years old who had recovered from COVID-19.

The chain uses TRBV5-1 and TRBJ2-4; D is perhaps TRBD2 (6 bases). The CDR3 is 16 amino acids. The V end was cut by 4 bases, the J end by 2 bases, with 16 bases between. Germline CDR1 and CDR2: SGHRS and YFSETQ. The CDR3 nucleotides are TGCGCCAGCAGCGTGACTAGTTCATCTACCAAAAACATTCAGTACTTC. Its translation: CASSVTSSSTKNIQYF.

The chain is built from TRBV28 and TRBJ2-7; 8 nucleotides align to TRBD1. The germline CDR1 and CDR2 sequences are MDHEN and SYDVKM. The J segment lost 0 bases and the V segment lost 9 bases, leaving 7 bases of the junction unmatched. The CDR3 contains 14 residues. The CDR3 DNA reads as TGTGCCAGTACACAGGGGGACAACTCCTACGAGCAGTACTTC. Translated: CASTQGDNSYEQYF.

The genes are TRBV27 and TRBJ2-1; TRBD2 aligns across 8 bases. The CDR3 extends over 15 amino acids. CDR1 MNHEY and CDR2 SMNVEV come from the germline V gene (reference sequence). V was pared by 3 bases and J by 5 bases, with 6 bases of the junction left unmatched. CDR3 coding DNA: TGTGCCAGCAGTTTTCAGCGGGAGTATAACAATGAGCAGTTCTTC. It is translated as CASSFQREYNNEQFF.

This chain joins TRBV15 and TRBJ2-1, with 10 bases lining up with TRBD2. The V and J ends lost 0 bases and 12 bases, in that order; junction bases with no gene match: 20. This CDR3 region has 19 residues. CDR1 is LNHNV and CDR2 is YYDKDF in the germline V gene (reference sequence). CDR3 region: CATSRDPLRASGRMLWQFF. Written as DNA, the CDR3 is TGTGCCACCAGCAGAGACCCCCTTCGGGCTAGCGGGAGAATGTTGTGGCAGTTCTTC.

The rearrangement links TRBV7-2 to TRBJ2-1, with TRBD2 matching over 12 bases. J gave up 6 bases and V 4 bases, and 4 bases lay outside the gene matches. The germline gives CDR1 SGHTA, CDR2 FQGNSA. The CDR3 loop spans 15 amino acids. The CDR3 here is CASSYSSGRANEQFF. Written as DNA, the CDR3 is TGTGCCAGCAGCTACTCTAGCGGGAGGGCCAATGAGCAGTTCTTC.

The chain uses TRBV5-4 and TRBJ2-7; TRBD1 might be the D (6 bases). This CDR3 contains 14 residues. Trimming stripped 0 bases from V and 4 bases from J, with 11 bases between. Germline assignment: CDR1 SGHNT and CDR2 YYREEE (reference sequence). For the CDR3, the DNA is TGTGCCAGCAGCTTGGGGGGACAAATATACGAGCAGTACGTC. Amino acid sequence: CASSLGGQIYEQYV.

The genes are TRBV2 and TRBJ1-1; no clear D gene. Germline V CDR1 and CDR2: SNHLY, FYNNEI. Trimming cost V 4 bases and J 11 bases, with 17 bases left between them. The CDR3 has 13 amino acids. This chain's CDR3 is CASSGLRGIAAFF. In nucleotides, the CDR3 is TGTGCCAGCAGTGGGCTTAGAGGGATCGCTGCTTTCTTT.

V gene TRBV3-1 (or the pseudogene TRBV3-2) combines with J gene TRBJ1-2, with 8 bases matching TRBD1. Losses at the gene ends were 2 bases for V and 5 bases for J; bases not matched to a gene: 7. Germline loops: CDR1 LGHDT, CDR2 YNNKEL (reference sequence). The CDR3 extends over 15 amino acids. CDR3 bases: TGTGCCAGCAGCCAAAGTCCAGGGGGCGAGTATGGCTACACCTTC. Protein product: CASSQSPGGEYGYTF.

This chain connects TRBV28 to TRBJ1-6; D unresolved. The CDR3 is 16 amino acids. Trimming shortened V by 2 bases and J by 10 bases, and 18 bases separated the two germline ends. Germline V gives CDR1 MDHEN, CDR2 SYDVKM. This CDR3 is CASSLNLAPPYSPLHF. The CDR3 DNA reads as TGTGCCAGCAGTTTAAATTTAGCTCCCCCCTACTCACCCCTCCACTTT.

V is TRBV28 and J is TRBJ2-3; D is uncertain. Germline-derived CDR1 and CDR2 are MDHEN and SYDVKM. V lost 5 bases to trimming and J lost 4 bases, with 13 bases between them. The CDR3 consists of 14 residues. CDR3: CASSPTGWADTQYF. The CDR3 bases are TGTGCCAGCAGTCCCACGGGTTGGGCAGATACGCAGTATTTT.

The V gene is TRBV27, the J gene TRBJ1-1, with 8 bases lining up with TRBD1. V trimming: 8 bases; J trimming: 4 bases; junction bases outside the gene matches: 9. The CDR3 contains 14 residues. CDR1 is MNHEY, CDR2 SMNVEV, per germline (reference sequence). The CDR3 DNA reads TGTGCCAGCCGTCCCGGGCAGGGGGCCACTGAAGCTTTCTTT. Residues: CASRPGQGATEAFF.

The chain links TRBV9 to TRBJ1-4, with D unclear. Germline values: CDR1 SGDLS, CDR2 YYNGEE. With 0 bases removed from V and 7 bases from J, the gap between germline ends came to 7 bases. CDR3 length equals 13 residues. CDR3 amino acids: CASSVEPGEKLFF. In nucleotides, the CDR3 is TGTGCCAGCAGCGTAGAACCGGGTGAAAAACTGTTTTTT.

The rearrangement joins TRBV10-2 to TRBJ2-5; 7 bases are shared with TRBD1. This CDR3 is built from 12 residues. CDR1 and CDR2 (germline): WSHSY, SAAADI. The trim removed 10 bases at V and 5 bases at J, leaving 7 bases unmatched. CDR3 DNA: TGCGCCACCCAAAGGGGGCTGGAGACCCAGTACTTC. Encoded protein: CATQRGLETQYF.